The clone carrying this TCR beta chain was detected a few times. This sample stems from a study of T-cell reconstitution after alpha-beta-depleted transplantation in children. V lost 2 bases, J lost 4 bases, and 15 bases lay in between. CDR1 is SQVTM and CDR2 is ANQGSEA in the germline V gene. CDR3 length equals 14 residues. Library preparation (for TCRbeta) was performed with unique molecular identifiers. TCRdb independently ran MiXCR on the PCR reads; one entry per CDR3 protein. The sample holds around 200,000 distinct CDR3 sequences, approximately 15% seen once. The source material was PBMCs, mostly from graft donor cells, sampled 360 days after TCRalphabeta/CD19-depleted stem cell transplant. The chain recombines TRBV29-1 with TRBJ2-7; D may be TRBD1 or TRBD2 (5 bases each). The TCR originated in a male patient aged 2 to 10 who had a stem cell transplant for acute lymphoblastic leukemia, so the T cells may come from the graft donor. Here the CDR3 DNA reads TGCAGCGTTGAAACGGCAGGGACCCTGTACGAGCAGTACTTC. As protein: CSVETAGTLYEQYF.